The 10 T cell receptor beta chains listed next were all sequenced from one sample in a study of cytomegalovirus exposure and HLA in healthy donors. 60 Vbeta and 13 Jbeta primers were used in PCR. Sequenced by immunoSEQ multiplex PCR; TCRdb stores in-frame clones only, minus some. The sample has roughly 120,000 clones, approximately 74% seen once. Sequenced sample: PBMCs. The receptors were sampled from a woman aged 45-65 years in good health and CMV-seropositive.

This clone was counted only a few times. The chain combines TRBV19 with TRBJ1-1, with 7 bases fitting TRBD1. V gave up 3 bases and J gave up 4 bases; unmatched junction bases: 5. Germline V gene sequence: CDR1 LNHDA, CDR2 SQIVND (reference sequence). The CDR3 spans 14 residues. The CDR3 sequence: CASSITGVRTEAFF. The CDR3 nucleotides are TGTGCCAGTAGTATCACAGGGGTACGCACTGAAGCTTTCTTT.

The rearrangement joins TRBV2 to TRBJ2-1; 10 bases agree with TRBD2. Looked up from germline, CDR1 is SNHLY and CDR2 is FYNNEI. The CDR3 sequence is 16 residues long. J was trimmed by 2 bases and V by 2 bases; bases with no gene match: 3. The CDR3 DNA is TGTGCCAGCAGTGAACTAGCGGGGGCCACCTACAATGAGCAGTTCTTC. Amino acid sequence: CASSELAGATYNEQFF.

The rearrangement uses TRBV23-1 and TRBJ2-3; no firm D call. TRBV23-1 has ORF status, its function being uncertain. V lost 4 bases and J lost 5, with 4 bases in between. The CDR3 is 11 amino acids. CDR3 in DNA: TGCGCCAGCAGTCTCCGAGATACGCAGTATTTT. It translates to CASSLRDTQYF.

The chain recombines TRBV5-4 with TRBJ1-2; 8 bases line up with TRBD1. From germline, CDR1 is SGHNT and CDR2 YYREEE (reference sequence). Unmatched junction bases numbered 16, after V lost 4 bases and J lost 8 bases. This CDR3 is 16 amino acids long. The chain's CDR3 is CASSPQVGQGAWGYTF. In nucleotides, the CDR3 is TGTGCCAGCAGCCCCCAAGTGGGGCAGGGGGCTTGGGGCTACACCTTC. Combining the CDR3 with reference TRBV5-4 and TRBJ1-2 gives the whole variable domain ETGVTQSPTHLIKTRGQQVTLRCSSQSGHNTVSWYQQALGQGPQFIFQYYREEENGRGNFPPRFSGLQFPNYSSELNVNALELDDSALYLCASSPQVGQGAWGYTFGSGTRLTVV.

This clone was detected a few times. The gene calls are TRBV10-3 and TRBJ2-5, with TRBD2 matching over 9 bases. V trimming: 3 bases; J trimming: 4 bases; junction bases outside the gene matches: 18. The CDR3 covers 19 residues. The germline CDR1 and CDR2 sequences are ENHRY and SYGVKD. This chain's CDR3 is CAISESGGAVAGARETQYF. The CDR3 DNA follows: TGTGCCATCAGTGAAAGCGGAGGGGCGGTAGCGGGAGCTAGAGAGACCCAGTACTTC.

This chain joins TRBV30 and TRBJ1-2; weak D call: TRBD1 (6 bases). This CDR3 region has 12 residues. Between the trimmed V and J ends, which lost 2 bases and 5 bases, there was a span of 9 bases. The V gene's germline CDR1 is GTSNPN and CDR2 SVGIG (reference sequence). The DNA for the CDR3 is TGTGCCTGGAGTCCAGGGGAATATGGCTACACCTTC. Translating it yields CAWSPGEYGYTF.

The gene calls are TRBV13 and TRBJ2-3, with D perhaps TRBD1 (6 bases). V was clipped by 2 bases and J by 4 bases, with 13 bases between them. The V gene's germline CDR1 is PRHDT and CDR2 FYEKMQ (reference sequence). The CDR3 contains 15 residues. The CDR3 coding sequence is TGTGCCAGCAGCTTAAGGGGGACGCTCCCAGATACGCAGTATTTT. Its protein is CASSLRGTLPDTQYF.

V usage is TRBV4-1 and J usage is TRBJ2-3; D might be TRBD2 (5 bases). This CDR3 region has 16 residues. V dropped 0 bases and J dropped 6 bases, with 16 bases sitting between them. Germline loops: CDR1 MGHRA, CDR2 YSYEKL. The CDR3 reads CASSQDEGRLGDTQYF. CDR3 DNA: TGCGCCAGCAGCCAAGATGAGGGTCGCTTGGGGGATACGCAGTATTTT.

CDR3 sequence reads: CASRKTGALGRTQYF. CDR3 nucleotides: TGTGCCAGCAGGAAGACAGGGGCCCTCGGGAGGACCCAGTACTTC. The chain joins TRBV2 to TRBJ2-5; 8 bases are a match to TRBD1. Germline V CDR1 and CDR2: SNHLY, FYNNEI. The CDR3 runs 15 residues. V shed 6 bases, J shed 7 bases, and the junction held 13 bases outside the gene matches.

The rearrangement uses TRBV27 and TRBJ2-2; D might be TRBD1 (5 bases). The germline V gene encodes CDR1 MNHEY and CDR2 SMNVEV (reference sequence). The CDR3 is 14 residues long. Trimming stripped 0 bases from V and 7 bases from J, with 9 bases between. The CDR3 spells CASSLSRVNGELFF. CDR3 bases: TGTGCCAGCAGTTTATCCAGGGTTAACGGGGAGCTGTTTTTT.